This TCR beta chain is from a study of spatial heterogeneity in lung cancer. Study details: Sequenced were any available follow-up PBMC samples, which had been obtained a median of around 2 years after resection. The study observed each unique TCR and UMI combination more than ten times on average in raw reads.

Carried by each TCR cDNA molecule was a unique molecular identifier. MiXCR, applied by TCRdb to the 5' RACE reads, yields one record per CDR3 protein. The table records fewer than 30,000 distinct CDR3 sequences, under 7% of them present only once. As for time point: blood at routine non-recurrence follow-up after resection. Unsorted samples of tumor, nontumor lung or frozen PBMC had their whole RNA sequenced. V gave up 6 bases and J gave up 6 bases; unmatched junction bases: 7. CDR3 length: 13 amino acids. Germline V gives CDR1 ENHRY, CDR2 SYGVKD. This clonotype has at least ten counts. The sequenced sample was PBMCs, obtained at follow-up. The genes are TRBV10-3 and TRBJ1-2; 7 bases agree with TRBD1. The receptor was isolated from a male donor with early-stage non-small cell lung cancer. The CDR3 DNA reads TGTGCCATCAGCCTCCGACAGGGTGATGGCTACACCTTC. It is translated as CAISLRQGDGYTF.